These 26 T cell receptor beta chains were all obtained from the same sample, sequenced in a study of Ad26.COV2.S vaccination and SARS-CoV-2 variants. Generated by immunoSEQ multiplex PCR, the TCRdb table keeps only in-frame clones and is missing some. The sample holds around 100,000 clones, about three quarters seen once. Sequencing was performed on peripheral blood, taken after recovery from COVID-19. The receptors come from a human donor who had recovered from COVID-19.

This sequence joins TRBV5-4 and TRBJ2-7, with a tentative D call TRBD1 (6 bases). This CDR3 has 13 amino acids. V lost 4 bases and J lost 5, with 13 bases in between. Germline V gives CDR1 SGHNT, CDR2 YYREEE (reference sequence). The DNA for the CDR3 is TGTGCCAGCAGCGTTGTGGGGGCAGACGAGCAGTACTTC. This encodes CASSVVGADEQYF.

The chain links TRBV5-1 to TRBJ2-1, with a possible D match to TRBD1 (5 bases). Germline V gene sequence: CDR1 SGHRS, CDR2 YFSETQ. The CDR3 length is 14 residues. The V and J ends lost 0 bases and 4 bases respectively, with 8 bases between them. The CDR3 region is CASSLEQVYNEQFF. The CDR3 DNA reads TGCGCCAGCAGCTTGGAACAGGTATACAATGAGCAGTTCTTC.

The CDR3 here is CASGSSGGRDQETQYF. CDR3 nucleotide sequence: TGTGCTAGTGGTTCCTCGGGGGGGCGGGACCAAGAGACCCAGTACTTC. The V call is TRBV12-5, the J call TRBJ2-5; TRBD2 matches 8 bases. The CDR3 is made up of 16 amino acids. V was clipped by 4 bases and J by 0 bases; unmatched bases: 7. CDR1 and CDR2 (germline): LGHNT, FRNRAP.

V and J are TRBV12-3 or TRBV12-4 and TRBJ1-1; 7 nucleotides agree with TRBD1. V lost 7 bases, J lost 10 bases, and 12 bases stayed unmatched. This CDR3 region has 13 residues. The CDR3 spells CASMGARGYVAFF. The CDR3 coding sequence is TGTGCCAGCATGGGGGCCAGGGGGTATGTAGCTTTCTTT.

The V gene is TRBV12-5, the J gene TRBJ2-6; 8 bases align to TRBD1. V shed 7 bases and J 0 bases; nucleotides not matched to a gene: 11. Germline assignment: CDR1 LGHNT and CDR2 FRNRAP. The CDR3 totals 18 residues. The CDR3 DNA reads TGTGCTAGTGCCTCCCGCGACAGGGGTCGCTCTGGGGCCAACGTCCTGACTTTC. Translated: CASASRDRGRSGANVLTF.

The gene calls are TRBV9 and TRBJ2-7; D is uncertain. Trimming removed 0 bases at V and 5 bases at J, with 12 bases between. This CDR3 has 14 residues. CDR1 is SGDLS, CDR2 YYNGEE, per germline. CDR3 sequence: CASSVAPQSHEQYF. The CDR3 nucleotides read TGTGCCAGCAGCGTAGCTCCTCAGTCCCACGAGCAGTACTTC.

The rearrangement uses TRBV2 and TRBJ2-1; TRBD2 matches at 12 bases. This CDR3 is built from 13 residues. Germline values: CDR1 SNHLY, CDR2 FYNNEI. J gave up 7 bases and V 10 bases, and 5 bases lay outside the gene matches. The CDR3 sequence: CAILAGGWNEQFF. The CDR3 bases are TGTGCCATACTAGCGGGGGGCTGGAATGAGCAGTTCTTC.

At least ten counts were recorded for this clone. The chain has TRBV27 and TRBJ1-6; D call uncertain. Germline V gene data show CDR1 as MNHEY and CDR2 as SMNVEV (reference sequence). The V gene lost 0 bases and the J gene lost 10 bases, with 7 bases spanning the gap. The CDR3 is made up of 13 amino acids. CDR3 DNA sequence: TGTGCCAGCAGTTTATCGTTTCAGTCACCCCTCCACTTT. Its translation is CASSLSFQSPLHF.

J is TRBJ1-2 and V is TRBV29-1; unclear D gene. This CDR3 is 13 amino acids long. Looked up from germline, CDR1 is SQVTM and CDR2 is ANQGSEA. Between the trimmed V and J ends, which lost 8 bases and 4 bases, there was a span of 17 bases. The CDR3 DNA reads TGCAGCACCCTGTCCGGGCTTCCCTATGGCTACACCTTC. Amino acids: CSTLSGLPYGYTF.

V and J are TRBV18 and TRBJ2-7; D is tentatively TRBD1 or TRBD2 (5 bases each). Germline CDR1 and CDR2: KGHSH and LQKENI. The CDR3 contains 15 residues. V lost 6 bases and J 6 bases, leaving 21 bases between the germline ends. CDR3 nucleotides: TGTGCCAGCTCTGCGATGAGGGACCTCGCCAGCGAGCAGTACTTC. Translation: CASSAMRDLASEQYF.

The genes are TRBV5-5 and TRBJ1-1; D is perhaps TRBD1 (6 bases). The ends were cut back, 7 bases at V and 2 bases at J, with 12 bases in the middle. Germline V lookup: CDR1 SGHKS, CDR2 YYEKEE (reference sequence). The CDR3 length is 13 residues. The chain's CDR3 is CASRGQFNTEAFF. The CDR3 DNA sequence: TGTGCCAGCCGCGGACAGTTCAACACTGAAGCTTTCTTT.

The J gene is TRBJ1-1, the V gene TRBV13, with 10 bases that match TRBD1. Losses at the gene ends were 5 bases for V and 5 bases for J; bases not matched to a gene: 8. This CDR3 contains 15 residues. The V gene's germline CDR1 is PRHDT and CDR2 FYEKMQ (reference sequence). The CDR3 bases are TGTGCCAGCAGCAAGACAGGGGGCTGGAAGACTGAAGCTTTCTTT. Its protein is CASSKTGGWKTEAFF.

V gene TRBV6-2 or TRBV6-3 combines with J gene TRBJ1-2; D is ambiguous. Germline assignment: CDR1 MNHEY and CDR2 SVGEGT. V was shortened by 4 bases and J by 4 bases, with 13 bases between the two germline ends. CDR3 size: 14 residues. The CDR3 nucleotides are TGTGCCAGCAGTTCAAAGACCCGATCCTATGGCTACACCTTC. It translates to CASSSKTRSYGYTF.

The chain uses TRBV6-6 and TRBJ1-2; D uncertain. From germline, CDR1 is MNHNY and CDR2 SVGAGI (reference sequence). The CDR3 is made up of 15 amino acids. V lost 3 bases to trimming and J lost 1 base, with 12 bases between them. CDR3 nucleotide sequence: TGTGCCAGCAGTTATCTTATCAGAGATAACTATGGCTACACCTTC. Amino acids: CASSYLIRDNYGYTF.

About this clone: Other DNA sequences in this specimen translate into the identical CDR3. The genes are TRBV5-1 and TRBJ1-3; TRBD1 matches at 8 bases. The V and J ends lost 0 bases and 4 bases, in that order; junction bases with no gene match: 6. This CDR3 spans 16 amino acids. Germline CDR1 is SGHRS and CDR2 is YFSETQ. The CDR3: CASSLGTGFSGNTIYF. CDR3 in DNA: TGCGCCAGCAGCTTGGGGACAGGGTTCTCCGGAAACACCATATATTTT.

CDR3 bases: TGTGCCAGCAGTGGCAGGAGCTCCTACAATGAGCAGTTCTTC. Its translation is CASSGRSSYNEQFF. The rearrangement joins TRBV2 to TRBJ2-1, with unresolved D. The V gene lost 4 bases and the J gene lost 0 bases, with 7 bases spanning the gap. In germline, CDR1 is SNHLY, CDR2 FYNNEI. The CDR3 contains 14 residues.

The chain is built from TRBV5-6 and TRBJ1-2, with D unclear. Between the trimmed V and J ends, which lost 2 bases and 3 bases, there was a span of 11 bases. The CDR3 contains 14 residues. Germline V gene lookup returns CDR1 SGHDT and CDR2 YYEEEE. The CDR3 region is CASSFLRQYYGYTF. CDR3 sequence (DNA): TGTGCCAGCAGCTTTTTGAGGCAGTACTATGGCTACACCTTC. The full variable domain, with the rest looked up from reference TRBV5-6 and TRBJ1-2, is DAGVTQSPTHLIKTRGQQVTLRCSPKSGHDTVSWYQQALGQGPQFIFQYYEEEERQRGNFPDRFSGHQFPNYSSELNVNALLLGDSALYLCASSFLRQYYGYTFGSGTRLTVV.

CDR3 sequence: CASSETGGGEKLFF. The CDR3 DNA follows: TGTGCCAGTAGTGAGACAGGCGGGGGTGAAAAACTGTTTTTT. V and J are TRBV19 and TRBJ1-4; D is perhaps TRBD1 (6 bases). The length of the CDR3 is 14 residues. Germline CDR1 is LNHDA and CDR2 is SQIVND (reference sequence). The V and J ends lost 5 bases and 7 bases respectively, with 14 bases between them.

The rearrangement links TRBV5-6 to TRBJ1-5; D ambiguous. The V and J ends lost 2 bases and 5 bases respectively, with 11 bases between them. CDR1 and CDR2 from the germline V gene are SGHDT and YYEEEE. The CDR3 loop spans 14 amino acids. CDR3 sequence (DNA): TGTGCCAGCAGCTTCTCTACAGCTTATCAGCCCCAGCATTTT. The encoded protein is CASSFSTAYQPQHF.

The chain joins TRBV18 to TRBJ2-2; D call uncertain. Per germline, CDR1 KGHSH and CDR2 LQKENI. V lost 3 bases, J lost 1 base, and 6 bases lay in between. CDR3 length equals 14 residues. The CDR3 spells CASSPGRNTGELFF. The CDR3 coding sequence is TGTGCCAGCTCACCGGGCAGGAACACCGGGGAGCTGTTTTTT.

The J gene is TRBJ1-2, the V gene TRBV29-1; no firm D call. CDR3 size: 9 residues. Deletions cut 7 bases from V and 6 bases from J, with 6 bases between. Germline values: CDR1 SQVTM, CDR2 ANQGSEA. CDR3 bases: TGCAGCGAATACGATGGCTACACCTTC. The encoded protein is CSEYDGYTF.

The CDR3 reads CASSPGPNTEAFF. Here the CDR3 DNA reads TGTGCCAGCTCACCCGGGCCGAACACTGAAGCTTTCTTT. The chain combines TRBV18 with TRBJ1-1, with D unclear. Trimming took off 3 bases at V and 1 base at J, with 6 bases between the two ends. Per germline, CDR1 KGHSH and CDR2 LQKENI. The CDR3 consists of 13 residues.

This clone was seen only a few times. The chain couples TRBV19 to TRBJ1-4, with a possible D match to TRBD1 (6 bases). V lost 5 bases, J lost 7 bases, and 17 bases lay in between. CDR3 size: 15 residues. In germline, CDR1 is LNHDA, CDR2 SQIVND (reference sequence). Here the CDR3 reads CASSVTGTVGEKLFF. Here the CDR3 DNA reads TGTGCCAGTAGTGTCACAGGGACTGTAGGTGAAAAACTGTTTTTT. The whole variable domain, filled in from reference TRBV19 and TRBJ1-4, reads DGGITQSPKYLFRKEGQNVTLSCEQNLNHDAMYWYRQDPGQGLRLIYYSQIVNDFQKGDIAEGYSVSREKKESFPLTVTSAQKNPTAFYLCASSVTGTVGEKLFFGSGTQLSVL.

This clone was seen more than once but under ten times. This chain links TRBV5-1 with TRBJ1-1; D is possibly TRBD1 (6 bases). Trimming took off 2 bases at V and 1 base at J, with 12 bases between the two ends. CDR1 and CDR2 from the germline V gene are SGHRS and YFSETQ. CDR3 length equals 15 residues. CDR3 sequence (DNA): TGCGCCAGCAGCTTACTGACAGGCACGAACACTGAAGCTTTCTTT. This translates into CASSLLTGTNTEAFF. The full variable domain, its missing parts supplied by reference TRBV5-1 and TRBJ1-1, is KAGVTQTPRYLIKTRGQQVTLSCSPISGHRSVSWYQQTPGQGLQFLFEYFSETQRNKGNFPGRFSGRQFSNSRSEMNVSTLELGDSALYLCASSLLTGTNTEAFFGQGTRLTVV.

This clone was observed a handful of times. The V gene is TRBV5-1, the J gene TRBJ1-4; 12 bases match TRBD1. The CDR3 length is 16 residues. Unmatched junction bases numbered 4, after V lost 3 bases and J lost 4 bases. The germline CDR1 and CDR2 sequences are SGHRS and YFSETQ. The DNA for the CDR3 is TGCGCCAGCAGCTGGGGACAGGGGGCCCGTAATGAAAAACTGTTTTTT. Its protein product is CASSWGQGARNEKLFF.

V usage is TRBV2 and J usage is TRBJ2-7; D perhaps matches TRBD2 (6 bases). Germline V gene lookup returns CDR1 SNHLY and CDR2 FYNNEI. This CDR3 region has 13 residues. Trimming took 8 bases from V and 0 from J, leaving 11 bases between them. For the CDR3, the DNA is TGTGCCAGCGGGGGGTCGGTCTCCTACGAGCAGTACTTC. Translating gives CASGGSVSYEQYF.